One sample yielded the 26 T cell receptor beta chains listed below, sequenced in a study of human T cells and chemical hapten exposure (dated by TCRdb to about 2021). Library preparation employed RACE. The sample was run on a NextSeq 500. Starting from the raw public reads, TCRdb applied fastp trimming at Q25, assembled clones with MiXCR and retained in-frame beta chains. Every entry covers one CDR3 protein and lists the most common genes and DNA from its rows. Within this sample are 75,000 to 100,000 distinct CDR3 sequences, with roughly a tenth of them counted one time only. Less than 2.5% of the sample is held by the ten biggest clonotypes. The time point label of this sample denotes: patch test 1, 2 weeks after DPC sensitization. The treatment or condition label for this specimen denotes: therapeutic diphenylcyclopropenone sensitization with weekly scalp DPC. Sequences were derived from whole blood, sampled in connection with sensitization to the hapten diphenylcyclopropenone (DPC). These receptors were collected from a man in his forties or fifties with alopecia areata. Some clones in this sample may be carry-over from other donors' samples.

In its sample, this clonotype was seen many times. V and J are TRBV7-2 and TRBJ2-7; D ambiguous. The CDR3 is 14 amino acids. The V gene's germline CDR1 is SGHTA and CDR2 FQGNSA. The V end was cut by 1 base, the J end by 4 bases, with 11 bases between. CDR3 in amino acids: CASSLDVYTYEQYV. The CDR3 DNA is TGTGCCAGCAGCTTAGATGTCTACACATACGAGCAGTACGTC.

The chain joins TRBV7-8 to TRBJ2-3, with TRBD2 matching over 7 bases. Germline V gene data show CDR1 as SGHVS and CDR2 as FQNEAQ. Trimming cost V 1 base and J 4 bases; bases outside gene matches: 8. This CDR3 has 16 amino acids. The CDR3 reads CASSLVVSGLADTQYF. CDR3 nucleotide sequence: TGTGCCAGCAGCTTAGTCGTTAGCGGGTTAGCAGATACGCAGTATTTT. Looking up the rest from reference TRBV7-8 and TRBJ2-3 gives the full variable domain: GAGVSQSPRYKVAKRGQDVALRCDPISGHVSLFWYQQALGQGPEFLTYFQNEAQLDKSGLPSDRFFAERPEGSVSTLKIQRTQQEDSAVYLCASSLVVSGLADTQYFGPGTRLTVL.

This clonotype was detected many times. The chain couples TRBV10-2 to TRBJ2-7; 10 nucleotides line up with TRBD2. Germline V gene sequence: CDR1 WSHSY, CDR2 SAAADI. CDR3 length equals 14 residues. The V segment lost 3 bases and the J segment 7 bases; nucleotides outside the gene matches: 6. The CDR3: CASSDGLAGAEQYV. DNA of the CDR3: TGCGCCAGCAGTGATGGGCTAGCGGGAGCAGAGCAGTACGTC.

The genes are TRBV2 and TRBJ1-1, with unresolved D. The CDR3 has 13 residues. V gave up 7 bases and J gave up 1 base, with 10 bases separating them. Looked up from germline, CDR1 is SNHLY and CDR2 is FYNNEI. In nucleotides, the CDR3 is TGTGCCAGCACGATGTATCCGAACACTGAAGCTTTCTTT. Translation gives CASTMYPNTEAFF.

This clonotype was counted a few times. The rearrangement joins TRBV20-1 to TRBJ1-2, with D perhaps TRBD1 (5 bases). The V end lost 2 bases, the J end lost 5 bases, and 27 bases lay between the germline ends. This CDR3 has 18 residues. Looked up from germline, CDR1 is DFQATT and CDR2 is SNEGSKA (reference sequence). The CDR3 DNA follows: TGCAGTGCTAGACCTTTCGTGGGAGGGGCAGGGAACTTATATGGCTACACCTTC. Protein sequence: CSARPFVGGAGNLYGYTF.

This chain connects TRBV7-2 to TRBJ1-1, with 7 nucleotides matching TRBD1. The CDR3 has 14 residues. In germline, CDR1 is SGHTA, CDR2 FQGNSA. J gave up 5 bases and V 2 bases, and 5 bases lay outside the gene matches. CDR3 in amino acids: CASSLIQGQTEAFF. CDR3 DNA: TGTGCCAGCAGCTTAATACAGGGGCAAACTGAAGCTTTCTTT. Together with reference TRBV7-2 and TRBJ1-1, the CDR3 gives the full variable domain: GAGVSQSPSNKVTEKGKDVELRCDPISGHTALYWYRQSLGQGLEFLIYFQGNSAPDKSGLPSDRFSAERTGGSVSTLTIQRTQQEDSAVYLCASSLIQGQTEAFFGQGTRLTVV.

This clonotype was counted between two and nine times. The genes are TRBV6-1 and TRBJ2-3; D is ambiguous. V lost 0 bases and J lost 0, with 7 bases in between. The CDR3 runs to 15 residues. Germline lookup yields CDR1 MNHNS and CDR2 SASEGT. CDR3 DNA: TGTGCCAGCAGTGAAGCTAGCATAAGCACAGATACGCAGTATTTT. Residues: CASSEASISTDTQYF.

Here the CDR3 reads CASSSGTDYEQYV. For the CDR3, the DNA is TGTGCCAGCAGCTCCGGGACAGACTACGAGCAGTACGTC. The V and J genes are TRBV6-2 or TRBV6-3 and TRBJ2-7, with 7 bases aligning to TRBD1. CDR1 and CDR2 (germline): MNHEY, SVGEGT. Trimming removed 6 bases from V and 3 bases from J; junction bases left unmatched: 5. This CDR3 has 13 residues.

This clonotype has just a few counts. DNA for the CDR3: TGCGCCAGCAGCGGGGGACGGATTCAAGAGACCCAGTACTTC. This translates into CASSGGRIQETQYF. The V gene is TRBV5-1, the J gene TRBJ2-5; D tentatively fits TRBD1 or TRBD2 (5 bases each). The germline CDR1 and CDR2 sequences are SGHRS and YFSETQ. The ends were cut back, 4 bases at V and 2 bases at J, with 12 bases in the middle. The CDR3 is 14 residues long.

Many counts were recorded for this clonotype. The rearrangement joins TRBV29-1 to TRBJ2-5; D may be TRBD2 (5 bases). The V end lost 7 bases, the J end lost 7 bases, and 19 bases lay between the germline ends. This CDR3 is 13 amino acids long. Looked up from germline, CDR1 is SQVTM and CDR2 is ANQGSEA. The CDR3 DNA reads TGCAGCGCCGAGGCGGGCAGCTCGGGGACCCAGTACTTC. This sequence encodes CSAEAGSSGTQYF.

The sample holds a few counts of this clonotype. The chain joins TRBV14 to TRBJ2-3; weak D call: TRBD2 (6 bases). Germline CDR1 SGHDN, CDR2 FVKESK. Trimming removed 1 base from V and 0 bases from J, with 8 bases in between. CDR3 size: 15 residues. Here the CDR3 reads CASSQGGASTDTQYF. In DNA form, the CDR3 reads TGTGCCAGCAGCCAAGGCGGGGCTAGCACAGATACGCAGTATTTT.

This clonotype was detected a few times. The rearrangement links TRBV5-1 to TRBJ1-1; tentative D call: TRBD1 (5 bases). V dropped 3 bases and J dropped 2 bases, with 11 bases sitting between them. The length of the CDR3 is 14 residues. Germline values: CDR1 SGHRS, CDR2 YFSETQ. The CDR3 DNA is TGCGCCAGCAGCTCCGGGGCAGGAAACACTGAAGCTTTCTTT. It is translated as CASSSGAGNTEAFF.

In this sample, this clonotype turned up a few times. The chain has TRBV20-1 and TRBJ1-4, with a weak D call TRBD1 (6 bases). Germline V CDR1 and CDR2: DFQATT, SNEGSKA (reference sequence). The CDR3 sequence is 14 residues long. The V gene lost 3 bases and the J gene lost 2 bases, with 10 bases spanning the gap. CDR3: CSARGATTNEKLFF. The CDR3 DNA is TGCAGTGCTAGGGGGGCGACGACTAATGAAAAACTGTTTTTT.

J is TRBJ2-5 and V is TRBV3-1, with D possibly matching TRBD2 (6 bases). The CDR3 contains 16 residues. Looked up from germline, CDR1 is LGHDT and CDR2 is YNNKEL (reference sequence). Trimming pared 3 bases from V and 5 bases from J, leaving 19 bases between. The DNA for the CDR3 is TGTGCCAGCAGCCATTTGCGGAGGGGATATAGTGAGACCCAGTACTTC. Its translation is CASSHLRRGYSETQYF.

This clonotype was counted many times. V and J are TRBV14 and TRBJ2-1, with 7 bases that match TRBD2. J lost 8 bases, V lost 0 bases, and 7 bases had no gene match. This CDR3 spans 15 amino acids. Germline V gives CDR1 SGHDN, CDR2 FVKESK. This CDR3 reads CASSQDGRGWYEQFF. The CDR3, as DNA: TGTGCCAGCAGCCAAGATGGGAGGGGCTGGTATGAGCAGTTCTTC. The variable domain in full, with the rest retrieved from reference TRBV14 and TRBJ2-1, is EAGVTQFPSHSVIEKGQTVTLRCDPISGHDNLYWYRRVMGKEIKFLLHFVKESKQDESGMPNNRFLAERTGGTYSTLKVQPAELEDSGVYFCASSQDGRGWYEQFFGPGTRLTVL.

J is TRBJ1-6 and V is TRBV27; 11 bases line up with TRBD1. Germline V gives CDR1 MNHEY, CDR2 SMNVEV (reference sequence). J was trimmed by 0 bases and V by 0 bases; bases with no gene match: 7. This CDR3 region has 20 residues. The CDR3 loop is CASSLSGQGDFSSYNSPLHF. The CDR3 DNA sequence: TGTGCCAGCAGTTTATCGGGACAGGGGGATTTTAGCTCCTATAATTCACCCCTCCACTTT.

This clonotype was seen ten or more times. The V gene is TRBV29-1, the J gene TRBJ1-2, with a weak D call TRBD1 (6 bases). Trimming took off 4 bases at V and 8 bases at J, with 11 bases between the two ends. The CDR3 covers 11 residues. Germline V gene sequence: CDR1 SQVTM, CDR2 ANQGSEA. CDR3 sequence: CSVVGARGYTF. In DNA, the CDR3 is TGCAGCGTTGTGGGGGCGCGGGGCTACACCTTC.

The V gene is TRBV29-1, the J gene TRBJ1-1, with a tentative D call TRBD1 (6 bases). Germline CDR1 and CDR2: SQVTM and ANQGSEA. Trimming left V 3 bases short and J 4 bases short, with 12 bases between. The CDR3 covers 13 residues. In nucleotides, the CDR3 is TGCAGCGTTGACCAGGACAGTGTCACTGAAGCTTTCTTT. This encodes CSVDQDSVTEAFF.

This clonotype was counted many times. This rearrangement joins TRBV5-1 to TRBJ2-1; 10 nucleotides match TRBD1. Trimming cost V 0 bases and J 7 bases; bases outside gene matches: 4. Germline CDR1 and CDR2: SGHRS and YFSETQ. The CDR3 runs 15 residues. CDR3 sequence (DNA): TGCGCCAGCAGCTTGGGGACAGGGGGGTTGAATGAGCAGTTCTTC. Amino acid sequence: CASSLGTGGLNEQFF.

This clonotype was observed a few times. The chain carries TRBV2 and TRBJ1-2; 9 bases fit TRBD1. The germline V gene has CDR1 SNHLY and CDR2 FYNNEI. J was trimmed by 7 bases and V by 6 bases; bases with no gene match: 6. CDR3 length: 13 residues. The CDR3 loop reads CASRSGTGSGYTF. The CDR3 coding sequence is TGTGCCAGCAGATCCGGGACAGGGAGTGGCTACACCTTC.

In DNA form, the CDR3 reads TGTGCCAGCAGCGTAGACCTAGCACAATACAATGAGCAGTTCTTC. Its protein product is CASSVDLAQYNEQFF. The chain recombines TRBV9 with TRBJ2-1; possibly TRBD2 for D (5 bases). CDR3 length equals 15 residues. V gave up 0 bases and J gave up 4 bases, with 11 bases separating them. Germline V gene lookup returns CDR1 SGDLS and CDR2 YYNGEE.

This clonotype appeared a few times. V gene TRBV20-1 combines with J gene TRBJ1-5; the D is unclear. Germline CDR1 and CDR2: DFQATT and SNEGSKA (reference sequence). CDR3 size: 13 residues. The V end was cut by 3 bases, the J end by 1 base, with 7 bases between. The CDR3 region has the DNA TGCAGTGCTAGTATATCAAGCAATCAGCCCCAGCATTTT. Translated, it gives CSASISSNQPQHF.

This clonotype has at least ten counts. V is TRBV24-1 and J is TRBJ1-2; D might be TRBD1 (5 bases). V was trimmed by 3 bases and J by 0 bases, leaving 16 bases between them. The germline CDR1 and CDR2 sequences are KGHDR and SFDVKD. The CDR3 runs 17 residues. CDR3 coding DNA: TGTGCCACCAGTGATCCAGGGATGACCCCTACTAACTATGGCTACACCTTC. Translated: CATSDPGMTPTNYGYTF.

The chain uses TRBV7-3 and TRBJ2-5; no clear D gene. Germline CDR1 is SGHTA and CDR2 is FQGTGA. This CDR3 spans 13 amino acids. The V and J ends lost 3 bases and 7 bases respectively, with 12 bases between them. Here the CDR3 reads CASSLKGTGTQYF. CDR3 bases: TGTGCCAGCAGCTTGAAGGGTACTGGGACCCAGTACTTC. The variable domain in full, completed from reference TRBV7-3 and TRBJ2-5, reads GAGVSQTPSNKVTEKGKYVELRCDPISGHTALYWYRQSLGQGPEFLIYFQGTGAADDSGLPNDRFFAVRPEGSVSTLKIQRTERGDSAVYLCASSLKGTGTQYFGPGTRLLVL.

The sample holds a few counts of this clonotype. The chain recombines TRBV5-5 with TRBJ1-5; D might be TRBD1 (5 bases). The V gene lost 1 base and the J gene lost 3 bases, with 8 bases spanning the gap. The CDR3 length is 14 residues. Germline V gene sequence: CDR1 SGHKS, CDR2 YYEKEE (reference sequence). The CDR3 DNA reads TGTGCCAGCAGCTTGTTGGACACCAATCAGCCCCAGCATTTT. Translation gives CASSLLDTNQPQHF.

The CDR3 protein is CASSLGPGQIQETQYF. As DNA, the CDR3 is TGTGCCAGCAGCCTAGGACCGGGACAGATACAAGAGACCCAGTACTTC. J is TRBJ2-5 and V is TRBV5-4; TRBD1 matches 7 bases. V lost 4 bases to trimming and J lost 2 bases; unmatched junction nucleotides: 11. Germline V lookup: CDR1 SGHNT, CDR2 YYREEE (reference sequence). This CDR3 is 16 amino acids long.